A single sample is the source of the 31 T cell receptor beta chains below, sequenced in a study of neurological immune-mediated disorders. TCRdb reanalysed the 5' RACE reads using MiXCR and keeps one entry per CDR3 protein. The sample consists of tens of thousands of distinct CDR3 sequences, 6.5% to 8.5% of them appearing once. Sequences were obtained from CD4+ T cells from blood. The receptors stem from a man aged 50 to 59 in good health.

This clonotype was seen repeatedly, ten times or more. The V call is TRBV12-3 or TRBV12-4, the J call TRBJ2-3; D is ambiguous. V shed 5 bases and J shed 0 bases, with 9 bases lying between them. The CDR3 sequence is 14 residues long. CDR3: CASSEQVSTDTQYF. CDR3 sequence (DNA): TGTGCCAGCAGTGAACAAGTTAGCACAGATACGCAGTATTTT.

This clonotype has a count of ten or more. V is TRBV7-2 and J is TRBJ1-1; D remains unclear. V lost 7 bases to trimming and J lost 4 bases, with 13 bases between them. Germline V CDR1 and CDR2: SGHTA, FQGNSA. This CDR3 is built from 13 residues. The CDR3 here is CASTQPPFTEAFF. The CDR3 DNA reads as TGTGCCAGCACCCAACCCCCATTCACTGAAGCTTTCTTT.

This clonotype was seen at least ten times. The CDR3 nucleotides are TGCAGTGCTAGCAGGGGGCAAAATTCCGGGGAGCTGTTTTTT. This encodes CSASRGQNSGELFF. The J gene is TRBJ2-2, the V gene TRBV20-1; TRBD1 matches 8 bases. The ends lost 3 bases at V and 6 bases at J; junction bases unmatched: 6. The CDR3 is 14 residues long. The V gene's germline CDR1 is DFQATT and CDR2 SNEGSKA (reference sequence).

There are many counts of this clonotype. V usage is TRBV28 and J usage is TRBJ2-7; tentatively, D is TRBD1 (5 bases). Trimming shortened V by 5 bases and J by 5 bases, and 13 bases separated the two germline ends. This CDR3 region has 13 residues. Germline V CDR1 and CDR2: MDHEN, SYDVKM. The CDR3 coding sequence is TGTGCCAGCAGTCCCTTTCGCAGGGACGAGCAGTACTTC. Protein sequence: CASSPFRRDEQYF.

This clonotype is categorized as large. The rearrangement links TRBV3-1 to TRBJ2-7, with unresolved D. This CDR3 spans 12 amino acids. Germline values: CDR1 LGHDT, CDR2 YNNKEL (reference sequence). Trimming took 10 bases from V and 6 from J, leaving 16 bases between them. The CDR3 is CATGGGRFEQYF. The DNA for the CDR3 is TGTGCCACCGGCGGTGGAAGATTCGAGCAGTACTTC.

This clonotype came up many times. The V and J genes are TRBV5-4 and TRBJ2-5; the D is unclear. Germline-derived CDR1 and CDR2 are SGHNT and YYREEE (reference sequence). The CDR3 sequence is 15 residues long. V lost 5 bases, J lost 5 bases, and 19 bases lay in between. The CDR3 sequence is CASRGFGTPAETQYF. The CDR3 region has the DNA TGTGCCAGCAGGGGGTTCGGCACGCCGGCGGAGACCCAGTACTTC.

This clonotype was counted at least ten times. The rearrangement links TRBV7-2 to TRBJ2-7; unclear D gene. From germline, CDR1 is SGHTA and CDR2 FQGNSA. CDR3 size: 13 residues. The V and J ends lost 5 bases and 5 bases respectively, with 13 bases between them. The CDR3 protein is CASSPVVVHEQYF. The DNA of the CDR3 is TGTGCCAGCAGCCCCGTAGTCGTCCACGAGCAGTACTTC.

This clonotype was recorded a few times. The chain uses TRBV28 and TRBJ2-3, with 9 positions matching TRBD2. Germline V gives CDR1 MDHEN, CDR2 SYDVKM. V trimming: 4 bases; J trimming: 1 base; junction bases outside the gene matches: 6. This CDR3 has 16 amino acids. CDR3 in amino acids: CASSSQRLAGTDTQYF. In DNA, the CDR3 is TGTGCCAGCAGTTCGCAGAGACTAGCGGGCACAGATACGCAGTATTTT.

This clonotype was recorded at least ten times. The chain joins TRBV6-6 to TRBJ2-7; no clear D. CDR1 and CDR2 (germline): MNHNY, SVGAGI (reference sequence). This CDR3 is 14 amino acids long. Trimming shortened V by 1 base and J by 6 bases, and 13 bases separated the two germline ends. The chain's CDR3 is CASSYYGLGGEQYF. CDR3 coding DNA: TGTGCCAGCAGTTACTATGGGCTGGGTGGCGAGCAGTACTTC.

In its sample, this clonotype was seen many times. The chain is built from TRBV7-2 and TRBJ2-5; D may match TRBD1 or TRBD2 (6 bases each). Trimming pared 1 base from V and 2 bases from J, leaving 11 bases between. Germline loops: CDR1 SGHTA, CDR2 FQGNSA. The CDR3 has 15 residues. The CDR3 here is CASSLGGAIQETQYF. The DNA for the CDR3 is TGTGCCAGCAGCTTAGGGGGGGCCATACAAGAGACCCAGTACTTC. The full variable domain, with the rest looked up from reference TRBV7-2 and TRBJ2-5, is GAGVSQSPSNKVTEKGKDVELRCDPISGHTALYWYRQSLGQGLEFLIYFQGNSAPDKSGLPSDRFSAERTGGSVSTLTIQRTQQEDSAVYLCASSLGGAIQETQYFGPGTRLLVL.

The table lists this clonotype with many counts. The CDR3 nucleotides are TGCGCCAGCAGCCAAGATCGTGGGGGCACAGATACGCAGTATTTT. This gives the protein CASSQDRGGTDTQYF. This sequence joins TRBV4-3 and TRBJ2-3; D ambiguous. Germline CDR1 LGHNA, CDR2 YSLEER. This CDR3 contains 15 residues. Trimming stripped 0 bases from V and 1 base from J, with 8 bases between.

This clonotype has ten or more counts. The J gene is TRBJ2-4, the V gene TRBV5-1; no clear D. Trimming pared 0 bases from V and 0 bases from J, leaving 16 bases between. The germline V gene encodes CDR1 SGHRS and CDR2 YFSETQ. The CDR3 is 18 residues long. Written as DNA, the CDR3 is TGCGCCAGCAGCTTGGCATCCAAAAAGGATCTAGCCAAAAACATTCAGTACTTC. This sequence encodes CASSLASKKDLAKNIQYF.

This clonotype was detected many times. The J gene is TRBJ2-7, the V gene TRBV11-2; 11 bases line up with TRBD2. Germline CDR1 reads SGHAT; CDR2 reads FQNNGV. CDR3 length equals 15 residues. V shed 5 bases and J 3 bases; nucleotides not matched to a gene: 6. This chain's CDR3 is CASSRGTSGGYEQYF. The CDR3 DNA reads TGTGCCAGCAGCCGCGGGACTAGCGGCGGCTACGAGCAGTACTTC.

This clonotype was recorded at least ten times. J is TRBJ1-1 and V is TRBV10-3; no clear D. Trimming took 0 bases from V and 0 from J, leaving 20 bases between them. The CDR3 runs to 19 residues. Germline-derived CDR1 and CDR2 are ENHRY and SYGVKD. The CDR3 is CAISESPLSLLAMNTEAFF. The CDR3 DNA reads TGTGCCATCAGTGAGTCCCCACTGTCGCTGTTGGCCATGAACACTGAAGCTTTCTTT.

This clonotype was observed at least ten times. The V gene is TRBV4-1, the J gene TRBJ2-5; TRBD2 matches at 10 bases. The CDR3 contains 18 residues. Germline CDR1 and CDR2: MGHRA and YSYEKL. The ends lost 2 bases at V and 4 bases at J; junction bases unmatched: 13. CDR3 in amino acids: CASSQWVLSGRAGETQYF. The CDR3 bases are TGCGCCAGCAGCCAATGGGTTTTGAGCGGGAGGGCCGGAGAGACCCAGTACTTC.

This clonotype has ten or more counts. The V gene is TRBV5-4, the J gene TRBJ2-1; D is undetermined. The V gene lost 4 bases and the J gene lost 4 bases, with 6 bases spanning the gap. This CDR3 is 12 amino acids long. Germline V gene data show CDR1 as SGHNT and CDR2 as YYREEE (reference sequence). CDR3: CASSEKYNEQFF. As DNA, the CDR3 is TGTGCCAGCAGCGAGAAATACAATGAGCAGTTCTTC.

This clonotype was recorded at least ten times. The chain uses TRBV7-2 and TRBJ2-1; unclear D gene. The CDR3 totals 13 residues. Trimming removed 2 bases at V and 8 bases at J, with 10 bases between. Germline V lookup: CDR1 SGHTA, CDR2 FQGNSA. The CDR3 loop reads CASSLTVLDEQFF. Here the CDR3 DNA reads TGTGCCAGCAGCTTAACCGTTCTGGATGAGCAGTTCTTC.

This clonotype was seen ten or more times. CDR3: CASSLVNSPGHEQYF. CDR3 DNA: TGTGCCAGCAGCTTAGTGAACAGCCCTGGCCACGAGCAGTACTTC. The rearrangement uses TRBV7-2 and TRBJ2-7; D not certain. The germline V and J ends were trimmed by 1 base and 5 bases, with 15 bases remaining between them. CDR1 is SGHTA, CDR2 FQGNSA, per germline. This CDR3 region has 15 residues.

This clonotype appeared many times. CDR3 loop: CASSLVAGVNEQFF. In DNA, the CDR3 is TGCGCCAGCAGCCTAGTTGCGGGGGTCAATGAGCAGTTCTTC. The V gene is TRBV5-1, the J gene TRBJ2-1, with TRBD2 identical over 7 bases. Germline V gene sequence: CDR1 SGHRS, CDR2 YFSETQ. V lost 4 bases and J lost 6; bases outside the gene matches: 7. This CDR3 is built from 14 residues. Variable domain in full (rest from reference TRBV5-1 and TRBJ2-1): KAGVTQTPRYLIKTRGQQVTLSCSPISGHRSVSWYQQTPGQGLQFLFEYFSETQRNKGNFPGRFSGRQFSNSRSEMNVSTLELGDSALYLCASSLVAGVNEQFFGPGTRLTVL.

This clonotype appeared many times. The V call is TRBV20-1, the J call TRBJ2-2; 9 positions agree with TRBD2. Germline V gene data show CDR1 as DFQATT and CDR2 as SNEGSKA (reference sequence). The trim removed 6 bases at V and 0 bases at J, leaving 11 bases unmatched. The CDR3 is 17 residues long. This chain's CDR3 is CSARGGGGHANTGELFF. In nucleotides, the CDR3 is TGCAGTGCCCGGGGCGGGGGGGGGCACGCGAACACCGGGGAGCTGTTTTTT.

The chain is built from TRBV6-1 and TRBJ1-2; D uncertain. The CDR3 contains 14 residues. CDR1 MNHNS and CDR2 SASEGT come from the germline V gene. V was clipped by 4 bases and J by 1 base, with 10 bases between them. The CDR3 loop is CASSVEDGNYGYTF. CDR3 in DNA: TGTGCCAGCAGTGTAGAGGACGGTAACTATGGCTACACCTTC.

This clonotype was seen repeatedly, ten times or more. The DNA for the CDR3 is TGTGCCAGCAGTGGGGGGCAGGGGAGAGGGCAGTTCTTC. This gives the protein CASSGGQGRGQFF. The chain has TRBV25-1 and TRBJ2-1; D possibly corresponds to TRBD1 (6 bases). V was trimmed by 4 bases and J by 12 bases, leaving 16 bases between them. This CDR3 is built from 13 residues. From germline, CDR1 is MGHDK and CDR2 SYGVNS.

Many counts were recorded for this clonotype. CDR3 sequence: CSVGPPGGSKNIQYF. CDR3 coding DNA: TGCAGCGTCGGGCCCCCGGGCGGATCCAAAAACATTCAGTACTTC. The rearrangement links TRBV29-1 to TRBJ2-4, with D unclear. V gave up 6 bases and J gave up 2 bases, with 17 bases separating them. CDR1 is SQVTM, CDR2 ANQGSEA, per germline. CDR3 length: 15 amino acids.

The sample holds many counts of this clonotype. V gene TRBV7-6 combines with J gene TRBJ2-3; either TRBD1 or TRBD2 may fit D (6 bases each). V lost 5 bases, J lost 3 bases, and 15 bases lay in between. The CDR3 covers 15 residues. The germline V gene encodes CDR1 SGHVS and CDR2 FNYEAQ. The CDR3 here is CASSRHGGSTDTQYF. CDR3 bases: TGTGCCAGCAGCCGCCACGGGGGCTCTACAGATACGCAGTATTTT.

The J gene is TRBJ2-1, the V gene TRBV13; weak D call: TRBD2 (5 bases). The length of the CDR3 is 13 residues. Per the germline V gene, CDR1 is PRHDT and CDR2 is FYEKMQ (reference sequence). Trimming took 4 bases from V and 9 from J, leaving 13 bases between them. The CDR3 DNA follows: TGTGCCAGCAGCTCACTAGGTATCCGTGAGCAGTTCTTC. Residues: CASSSLGIREQFF. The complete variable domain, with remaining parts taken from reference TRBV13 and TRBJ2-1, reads AAGVIQSPRHLIKEKRETATLKCYPIPRHDTVYWYQQGPGQDPQFLISFYEKMQSDKGSIPDRFSAQQFSDYHSELNMSSLELGDSALYFCASSSLGIREQFFGPGTRLTVL.

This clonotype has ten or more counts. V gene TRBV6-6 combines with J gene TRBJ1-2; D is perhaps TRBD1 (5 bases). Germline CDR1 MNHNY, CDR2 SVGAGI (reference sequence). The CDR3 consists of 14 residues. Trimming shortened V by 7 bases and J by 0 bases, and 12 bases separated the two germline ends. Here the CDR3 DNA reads TGTGCCAGCACCCCGGGGGGAGCTAACTATGGCTACACCTTC. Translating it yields CASTPGGANYGYTF.

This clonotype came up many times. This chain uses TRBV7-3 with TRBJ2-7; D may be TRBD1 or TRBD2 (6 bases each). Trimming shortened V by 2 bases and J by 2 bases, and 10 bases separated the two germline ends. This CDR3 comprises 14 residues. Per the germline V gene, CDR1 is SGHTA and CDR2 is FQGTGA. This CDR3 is CASSLAGQAYEQYF. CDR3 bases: TGTGCCAGCAGCTTAGCGGGACAAGCCTACGAGCAGTACTTC. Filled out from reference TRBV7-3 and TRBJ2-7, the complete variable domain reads GAGVSQTPSNKVTEKGKYVELRCDPISGHTALYWYRQSLGQGPEFLIYFQGTGAADDSGLPNDRFFAVRPEGSVSTLKIQRTERGDSAVYLCASSLAGQAYEQYFGPGTRLTVT.

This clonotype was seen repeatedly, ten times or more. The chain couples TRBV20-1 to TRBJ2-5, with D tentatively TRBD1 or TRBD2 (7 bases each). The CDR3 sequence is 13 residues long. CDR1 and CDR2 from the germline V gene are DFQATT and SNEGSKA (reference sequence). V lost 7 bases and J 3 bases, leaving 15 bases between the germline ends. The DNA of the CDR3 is TGCAGTGAAGTGACAGGGAGGGAAGAGACCCAGTACTTC. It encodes CSEVTGREETQYF.

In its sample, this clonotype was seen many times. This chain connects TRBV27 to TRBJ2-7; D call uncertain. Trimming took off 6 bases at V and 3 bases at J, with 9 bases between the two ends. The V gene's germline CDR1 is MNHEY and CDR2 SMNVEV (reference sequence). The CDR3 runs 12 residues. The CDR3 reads CASRVNRYEQYF. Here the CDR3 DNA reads TGTGCCAGCAGAGTAAACCGCTACGAGCAGTACTTC.

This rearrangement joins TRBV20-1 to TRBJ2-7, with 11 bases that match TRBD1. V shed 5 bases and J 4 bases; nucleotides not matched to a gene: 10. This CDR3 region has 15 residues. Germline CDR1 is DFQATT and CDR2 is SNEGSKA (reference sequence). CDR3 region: CSAWGSGTGGYEQYF. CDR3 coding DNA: TGCAGTGCTTGGGGATCCGGGACAGGGGGATACGAGCAGTACTTC.

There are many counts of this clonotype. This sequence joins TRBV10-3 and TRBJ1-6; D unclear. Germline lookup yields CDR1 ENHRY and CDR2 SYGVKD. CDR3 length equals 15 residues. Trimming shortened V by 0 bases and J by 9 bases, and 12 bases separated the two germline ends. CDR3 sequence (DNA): TGTGCCATCAGTGAGTCGGGGATCTTTGGTTCACCCCTCCACTTT. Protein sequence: CAISESGIFGSPLHF.